Each of the 11 T cell receptor beta chains below was sequenced from the same sample in a study of T cells in localized non-small cell lung cancer. Sequenced by immunoSEQ multiplex PCR; TCRdb stores in-frame clones only, minus some. The sample consists of tens of thousands of clones, 70% to 90% of them appearing once. This sample comprised PBMCs, obtained before any cancer treatment. The receptors were gathered from a female donor with stage II lung adenocarcinoma.

The chain is built from TRBV14 and TRBJ1-5; tentatively, D is TRBD1 (5 bases). The CDR3 loop spans 13 amino acids. Trimming removed 4 bases at V and 1 base at J, with 5 bases between. CDR1 and CDR2 from the germline V gene are SGHDN and FVKESK. CDR3 bases: TGTGCCAGCAGCCGGGACAGCAATCAGCCCCAGCATTTT. It translates to CASSRDSNQPQHF.

The chain carries TRBV29-1 and TRBJ1-2; possibly TRBD1 for D (6 bases). The CDR3 has 14 amino acids. Between the trimmed V and J ends, which lost 0 bases and 8 bases, there was a span of 16 bases. CDR1 and CDR2 from the germline V gene are SQVTM and ANQGSEA. CDR3 sequence: CSVEDGSRGRGYTF. CDR3 DNA: TGCAGCGTTGAAGATGGGAGCAGGGGTAGAGGCTACACCTTC.

This sequence joins TRBV4-2 and TRBJ1-5, with D perhaps TRBD1 (5 bases). Looked up from germline, CDR1 is LGHNA and CDR2 is YNFKEQ. The CDR3 consists of 15 residues. Trimming cost V 4 bases and J 5 bases, with 15 bases left between them. The CDR3 loop is CASSLTDSSDQPQHF. The CDR3 bases are TGTGCCAGCAGCCTAACAGACAGCAGCGATCAGCCCCAGCATTTT.

The J gene is TRBJ2-3, the V gene TRBV28; D remains ambiguous. V was pared by 8 bases and J by 6 bases, with 12 bases between. The CDR3 covers 12 residues. The germline CDR1 and CDR2 sequences are MDHEN and SYDVKM. The CDR3 sequence is CASCLISDTQYF. For the CDR3, the DNA is TGTGCCAGCTGCCTTATCTCGGATACGCAGTATTTT. Variable domain in full (rest from reference TRBV28 and TRBJ2-3): DVKVTQSSRYLVKRTGEKVFLECVQDMDHENMFWYRQDPGLGLRLIYFSYDVKMKEKGDIPEGYSVSREKKERFSLILESASTNQTSMYLCASCLISDTQYFGPGTRLTVL.

V usage is TRBV18 and J usage is TRBJ1-5; D ambiguous. The CDR3 has 14 residues. V was clipped by 3 bases and J by 3 bases, with 9 bases between them. CDR1 is KGHSH and CDR2 is LQKENI in the germline V gene. Written as DNA, the CDR3 is TGTGCCAGCTCACCCGGACTGAACAATCAGCCCCAGCATTTT. This gives the protein CASSPGLNNQPQHF.

This clone was picked up one time. V is TRBV6-4 and J is TRBJ1-1, with a possible D match to TRBD1 (6 bases). The CDR3 is 14 amino acids. Germline loops: CDR1 MRHNA, CDR2 SNTAGT. Trimming took off 7 bases at V and 1 base at J, with 13 bases between the two ends. CDR3 amino acids: CASKGETGNTEAFF. As DNA, the CDR3 is TGTGCCAGCAAGGGAGAGACAGGGAACACTGAAGCTTTCTTT.

The table lists this clone with a count of one. This chain connects TRBV27 to TRBJ1-2; tentative D call: TRBD1 (5 bases). V gave up 4 bases and J gave up 7 bases, with 13 bases separating them. Germline assignment: CDR1 MNHEY and CDR2 SMNVEV (reference sequence). The CDR3 is 13 residues long. CDR3 DNA sequence: TGTGCCAGCAGTTCAGCAGGGCTTGCTGGCTACACCTTC. Encoded protein: CASSSAGLAGYTF.

This clone was recorded a few times. The chain links TRBV15 to TRBJ1-5, with a weak D call TRBD1 (5 bases). Germline V gene data show CDR1 as LNHNV and CDR2 as YYDKDF (reference sequence). The CDR3 length is 18 residues. V was cut by 0 bases and J by 6 bases, with 21 bases left in between. For the CDR3, the DNA is TGTGCCACCAGCAGAGAACGCCCGGGGGAGGCTCGGGGTCAGCCCCAGCATTTT. Protein sequence: CATSRERPGEARGQPQHF. The entire variable domain, with the rest obtained from reference TRBV15 and TRBJ1-5, is as follows: DAMVIQNPRYQVTQFGKPVTLSCSQTLNHNVMYWYQQKSSQAPKLLFHYYDKDFNNEADTPDNFQSRRPNTSFCFLDIRSPGLGDTAMYLCATSRERPGEARGQPQHFGDGTRLSIL.

J is TRBJ1-1 and V is TRBV27, with 7 bases that match TRBD1. Germline assignment: CDR1 MNHEY and CDR2 SMNVEV (reference sequence). The CDR3 totals 13 residues. V was clipped by 5 bases and J by 1 base; unmatched bases: 1. The CDR3 DNA sequence: TGTGCCAGCAGTCGACAGGGGAACACTGAAGCTTTCTTT. It specifies CASSRQGNTEAFF.

The gene calls are TRBV5-1 and TRBJ2-4; the D gene is possibly TRBD1 (6 bases). CDR1 SGHRS and CDR2 YFSETQ come from the germline V gene. CDR3 length: 14 residues. The ends were cut back, 4 bases at V and 9 bases at J, with 17 bases in the middle. CDR3 bases: TGCGCCAGCAGCGGTACGACAGGATCGCGCATTCAGTACTTC. This codes for CASSGTTGSRIQYF.

The rearrangement uses TRBV11-2 and TRBJ2-1, with D tentatively TRBD1 (8 bases). The V end was cut by 5 bases, the J end by 5 bases, with 16 bases between. The CDR3 sequence is 15 residues long. Germline V gene data show CDR1 as SGHAT and CDR2 as FQNNGV. The CDR3 nucleotides read TGTGCCAGCAGCCCCAGACAGGGGAGGGACAATGAGCAGTTCTTC. Protein: CASSPRQGRDNEQFF.